This T cell receptor beta chain was identified in a study of blood T cell repertoires in COVID-19. Study information: Acute-phase and convalescent COVID-19 samples originated in the United States, Italy and Spain. PBMCs, B-cell-depleted T cells, or T cells were the source of the cDNA or gDNA that made up the material.

CDR3 length equals 15 residues. Looked up from germline, CDR1 is MDHEN and CDR2 is SYDVKM. Trimming removed 10 bases from V and 0 bases from J; junction bases left unmatched: 5. Per the authors' pipeline: Counts of nucleated cells, estimated from reference gene primer amplification, were obtained. Data came from immunoSEQ multiplex PCR; TCRdb stores just in-frame clones and leaves some out. V and J calls and clone size are those listed in that table; D and trimming were worked out from the DNA. The sample includes some 110,000 clones, roughly 80% seen only once; the top ten take less than 7.5%. This clone turned up a few times.

Sequencing was carried out using peripheral blood. The chain combines TRBV28 with TRBJ2-5; 13 bases match TRBD2. The sequence was obtained from a man in his 70s with acute or convalescent COVID-19. CDR3 protein: CATWGLAGNQETQYF. The CDR3 DNA is TGTGCCACTTGGGGACTAGCGGGGAACCAAGAGACCCAGTACTTC.